This T cell receptor beta chain came from a study of a mutant IDH1 vaccine in newly diagnosed glioma (dated by TCRdb to the early 2020s). Study-level background: Of the approximately 35 treated patients, approximately 62% were male and 37.5% were female, and a mean age of around 40 years was recorded. Prior to enrollment, patients had been given standard therapy consisting of radiotherapy alone, temozolomide alone, or radiochemotherapy with temozolomide, with the combination given to most patients. Six visits were used for peripheral blood collection: V03 (baseline), V05, V07, V10, V12 and V13. For exploratory analyses, longitudinal TCRB deep sequencing was carried out in about two dozen treated patients wherever samples were available.

This clone was detected once. Its target antigen remains unknown. The input lacks base qualities; no much larger clone sits a single base away. The time point label, read with the paper, signifies: baseline, week 1 (first vaccination visit). This sample's treatment or condition label indicates: pre-vaccination baseline after standard-of-care therapy. All donors had newly diagnosed IDH1-mutant astrocytomas of WHO grade 3 or 4 that showed loss of nuclear ATRX. The samples were drawn from NOA16, a multicentre, single-arm, open-label phase I trial in Germany that tested a mutant IDH1 peptide vaccine in humans for the first time. For immunogenicity testing, the blood drawn at visit V03 was used as the baseline sample. Genomic DNA for TCRB sequencing was extracted from EDTA blood using the DNeasy Blood and Tissue Kit. Libraries were constructed by the immunoSEQ multiplex PCR assay. Following the manufacturer's protocol, the hsTCRB Kit was used to amplify rearranged TCR beta chain sequences. An Illumina MiSeq was used to sequence the TCRB libraries. The original pipeline was this. The proprietary platform of the kit vendor was used for demultiplexing, trimming and gene mapping. Imported from immuneACCESS, the table was reduced by TCRdb to in-frame sequences with V and J called. These copies leave out some clones; in studies compared against another copy, an unresolved V gene accounts for under half, and the cause of the remainder is not known. The V and J calls and clone size come from that table; D and trimming were worked out from the DNA. The sample table records 60,000 to 85,000 clones; about four fifths of these occur just once. The leading ten clones occupy approximately 8.2% of the sample.

Results the study describes overall, beyond this receptor: The authors noted that analyses of patient blood samples could not be reproduced because of sample limitations. Pseudoprogression seemed to be unrelated to changes in the top peripheral T cell clonotypes found by TCRB sequencing. Availability determined which PBMC samples were chosen for TCRB deep sequencing. Immune responses induced by the vaccine were seen in over 90% of patients across multiple MHC alleles.

The sequenced sample was PBMCs, obtained from a glioma patient treated with radiotherapy, temozolomide or both. The TCR comes from a man aged 50 to 59 with glioma.

Here is the DNA: TGTGCCACCGGGACAGAAAGTGAAAAACTGTTTTTT. It encodes CATGTESEKLFF. The sequence is built from TRBV6-5 and TRBJ1-4, and TRBD1 aligns with 7 junction nucleotides. In the germline V gene, CDR1 corresponds to MNHEY and CDR2 to SVGAGI. The CDR3 goes from the cysteine to the phenylalanine over 12 residues. The only DNA kept is the CDR3, 36 bases in frame from the first base. Compared with germline, V lacks 10 bases and J lacks 7 bases; bases without a gene match: 6.